Listed below are T cell receptor beta chains from one sample, sequenced in a study of shared clonotypes between healthy human individuals. Libraries were prepared by immunoSEQ multiplex PCR; TCRdb keeps only in-frame clonotypes and omits some of them. The sample has more than 2 million clones, almost 96% seen once. Material for sequencing was naive CD4+ T cells sorted from blood. All receptors derive from a man younger than 30 in good health. Each CDR3 is given with its conserved first and last residue. The order of the fields is clone size, V gene, J gene, D gene, CDR3 protein, CDR3 DNA. The D gene is left open where the match is weak. Rows may omit the clone size; those that give it use once, few, many or a size class.

>NA|TRBV7-6|TRBJ1-6|NA
CASSLGTENSYNSPLHF
TGTGCCAGCAGCTTAGGGACAGAGAACTCCTATAATTCACCCCTCCACTTT
>NA|TRBV5-4|TRBJ1-6|NA
CASSLEGSYNSPLHF
TGTGCCAGCAGCTTGGAGGGATCCTATAATTCACCCCTCCACTTT
>NA|TRBV18|TRBJ1-3|NA
CASSLELGQFVEAGNTIYF
TGTGCCAGCTCACTTGAGCTCGGACAATTCGTCGAGGCTGGAAACACCATATATTTT
>NA|TRBV19|TRBJ2-7|NA
CASSLNRAMYF
TGTGCCAGTAGTCTGAACCGGGCTATGTACTTC
>once|TRBV28|TRBJ2-5|NA
CASSDPGALAQETQYF
TGTGCCAGCTCCGACCCGGGTGCACTAGCCCAGGAGACCCAGTACTTC
>once|TRBV27|TRBJ2-7|NA
CASSLSLAYEQYF
TGTGCCAGCAGTTTATCCCTAGCCTACGAGCAGTACTTC
>NA|TRBV6-1|TRBJ2-1|NA
CASRSLDEQFF
TGTGCCAGCAGATCACTAGATGAGCAGTTCTTC
>NA|TRBV4-3|TRBJ2-2|TRBD1
CASSLETGQNTGELFF
TGCGCCAGCAGCCTAGAGACAGGGCAGAACACCGGGGAGCTGTTTTTT
>NA|TRBV7-2|TRBJ1-1|NA
CASSLSKNTEAFF
TGTGCCAGCAGCTTGTCCAAGAACACTGAAGCTTTCTTT
>NA|TRBV4-3|TRBJ1-1|NA
CASSQEPEYTEAFF
TGCGCCAGCAGCCAAGAACCGGAATACACTGAAGCTTTCTTT
>once|TRBV14|TRBJ1-1|NA
CASSPHSGALNTEAFF
TGTGCCAGCAGCCCCCACTCCGGGGCCTTGAACACTGAAGCTTTCTTT
>NA|TRBV28|TRBJ1-2|TRBD1
CASRDSRDRGVVGGYTF
TGTGCCAGCAGAGATAGCCGGGACAGGGGGGTTGTAGGAGGCTACACCTTC
>NA|TRBV6-1|TRBJ1-2|NA
CASKRRFNYGYTF
TGTGCCAGCAAGCGGCGATTCAACTATGGCTACACCTTC
>NA|TRBV6-1|TRBJ1-6|TRBD1
CASSEGTGTFSSPLHF
TGTGCCAGCAGTGAAGGGACAGGGACGTTTAGTTCACCCCTCCACTTT
>NA|TRBV30|TRBJ2-1|NA
CAWSVGSGSGNEQFF
TGTGCCTGGAGTGTAGGATCCGGGAGCGGGAATGAGCAGTTCTTC
>NA|TRBV7-2|TRBJ2-1|NA
CASSLAGLAINEQFF
TGTGCCAGCAGCTTAGCTGGGTTAGCGATCAATGAGCAGTTCTTC
>NA|TRBV30|TRBJ1-1|NA
CAWSGGWPLFRGEAFF
TGTGCCTGGAGTGGGGGTTGGCCGCTTTTTAGAGGTGAAGCTTTCTTT
>NA|TRBV19|TRBJ1-2|TRBD1
CASSEHRDRGLYGYTF
TGTGCCAGTAGTGAGCACCGGGACAGGGGCCTCTATGGCTACACCTTC
>once|TRBV18|TRBJ1-5|NA
CASSPQTHLGQPQHF
TGTGCCAGCTCACCACAGACACATCTAGGGCAGCCCCAGCATTTT
>NA|TRBV5-4|TRBJ2-7|TRBD2
CASSSGTSGSIGYEQYF
TGTGCCAGCAGCTCCGGGACTAGCGGGAGTATAGGCTACGAGCAGTACTTC
>NA|TRBV18|TRBJ1-5|NA
CASSPKDRGNQPQHF
TGTGCCAGCTCGCCGAAGGATAGGGGCAATCAGCCCCAGCATTTT
>NA|TRBV10-1|TRBJ1-1|NA
CASSRQTNTEAFF
TGCGCCAGCAGTAGGCAGACCAACACTGAAGCTTTCTTT
>NA|TRBV5-1|TRBJ1-2|NA
CASSLEAAPDGYTF
TGCGCCAGCAGCTTGGAGGCAGCACCCGATGGCTACACCTTC
>NA|TRBV6-1|TRBJ2-1|NA
CASGGVLTYNEQFF
TGTGCCAGCGGTGGGGTCCTGACCTACAATGAGCAGTTCTTC
>NA|TRBV2|TRBJ1-5|NA
CASMFGSGNQPQHF
TGTGCCAGCATGTTTGGATCTGGCAATCAGCCCCAGCATTTT
>NA|TRBV6-1|TRBJ2-3|NA
CASSPGLSNTDTQYF
TGTGCCAGCAGCCCGGGACTTAGCAACACAGATACGCAGTATTTT
>NA|TRBV7-9|TRBJ1-2|TRBD1
CASSLELLDGTGYGYTF
TGTGCCAGCAGCTTAGAATTGTTGGATGGGACAGGATATGGCTACACCTTC
>NA|TRBV29-1|TRBJ1-2|NA
CSVELGTGGYTF
TGCAGCGTTGAGTTGGGAACTGGGGGCTACACCTTC
>NA|TRBV6-6|TRBJ1-1|TRBD1
CASRLTGLDTEAFF
TGTGCCAGCAGACTGACAGGGCTCGACACTGAAGCTTTCTTT
>NA|TRBV7-9|TRBJ2-7|TRBD2
CASSLGSGSSYEQYF
TGTGCCAGCAGCTTAGGTAGCGGGAGCTCCTACGAGCAGTACTTC
>few|TRBV30|TRBJ1-1|TRBD1
CAWSRGGADTEAFF
TGTGCCTGGAGCAGAGGGGGCGCGGACACTGAAGCTTTCTTT
>NA|TRBV6-1|TRBJ2-1|TRBD2
CASSEAPPGLAGSNEQFF
TGTGCCAGCAGTGAAGCTCCACCGGGACTAGCGGGGAGCAATGAGCAGTTCTTC
>NA|TRBV6-1|TRBJ2-1|TRBD2
CASSEEMGAGSEQFF
TGTGCCAGCAGTGAAGAGATGGGAGCGGGGAGTGAGCAGTTCTTC
>NA|TRBV5-5|TRBJ2-7|TRBD1
CASSPRTGQTYEQYF
TGTGCCAGCAGCCCACGGACAGGGCAGACCTACGAGCAGTACTTC
>NA|TRBV14|TRBJ1-2|TRBD1
CASSLQGASNYGYTF
TGTGCCAGCAGCCTACAGGGGGCATCGAACTATGGCTACACCTTC
>NA|TRBV6-1|TRBJ2-7|TRBD2
CASRIAGGTYEQYF
TGTGCCAGCAGAATAGCGGGGGGTACCTACGAGCAGTACTTC
>NA|TRBV21-1|TRBJ1-2|NA
CASGFPNRVGYTF
TGTGCCAGCGGCTTCCCTAACCGGGTTGGCTACACCTTC
>NA|TRBV27|TRBJ1-6|NA
CASSLRADSPLHF
TGTGCCAGCAGTTTGAGGGCGGATTCACCCCTCCACTTT
>NA|TRBV29-1|TRBJ2-5|NA
CSVGTGSLQETQYF
TGCAGCGTTGGAACAGGAAGCTTACAAGAGACCCAGTACTTC
>NA|TRBV27|TRBJ2-7|NA
CASSLSSRYEQYF
TGTGCCAGCAGTTTAAGTTCTCGGTACGAGCAGTACTTC
>once|TRBV18|TRBJ2-1|TRBD2
CASSPLSGISYNEQFF
TGTGCCAGCTCACCACTGAGCGGGATCTCCTACAATGAGCAGTTCTTC
>NA|TRBV2|TRBJ1-5|NA
CASTGGGTIQPQHF
TGTGCCAGCACTGGGGGTGGGACGATTCAGCCCCAGCATTTT
>NA|TRBV28|TRBJ1-2|TRBD1
CASSPRDRVYGYTF
TGTGCCAGCAGTCCCCGGGACAGGGTGTATGGCTACACCTTC
>NA|TRBV28|TRBJ1-6|NA
CASSLRLGPLHF
TGTGCCAGCAGTTTAAGGTTGGGTCCCCTCCACTTT
>NA|TRBV5-1|TRBJ2-7|NA
CASSFSGDYEQYF
TGCGCCAGCAGCTTTTCAGGGGACTACGAGCAGTACTTC
>NA|TRBV7-2|TRBJ1-2|NA
CASSPNRAMNYGYTF
TGTGCCAGCAGCCCTAACAGGGCTATGAACTATGGCTACACCTTC
>NA|TRBV5-4|TRBJ1-2|TRBD1
CASSTQGAQTGYTF
TGTGCCAGCAGCACACAGGGGGCGCAAACTGGCTACACCTTC
>NA|TRBV27|TRBJ2-2|NA
CASSLAPGLAGELFF
TGTGCCAGCAGTTTAGCTCCAGGGTTGGCCGGGGAGCTGTTTTTT
>NA|TRBV5-1|TRBJ2-7|NA
CASSSQGDYEQYF
TGCGCCAGCAGCTCACAGGGAGACTACGAGCAGTACTTC
>NA|TRBV5-4|TRBJ2-7|NA
CASSLGGQYEQYF
TGTGCCAGCAGCTTGGGGGGTCAATACGAGCAGTACTTC
>NA|TRBV6-5|TRBJ2-1|NA
CASSWTGGEQFF
TGTGCCAGCAGTTGGACCGGCGGCGAGCAGTTCTTC
>NA|TRBV5-6|TRBJ2-5|NA
CASSLSPDSRETQYF
TGTGCCAGCAGCTTGAGTCCGGACAGCCGAGAGACCCAGTACTTC
>NA|TRBV7-9|TRBJ2-5|NA
CASGRAEETQYF
TGTGCCAGCGGGCGGGCGGAAGAGACCCAGTACTTC
>NA|TRBV5-1|TRBJ2-6|NA
CASSLSSSGANVLTF
TGCGCCAGCAGCTTATCGAGTTCCGGGGCCAACGTCCTGACTTTC
>NA|TRBV5-1|TRBJ2-7|TRBD1
CASSMGQRDEQYF
TGCGCCAGCAGCATGGGACAGCGAGACGAGCAGTACTTC
>once|TRBV7-2|TRBJ1-2|NA
CASSPRRLAGYTF
TGTGCCAGCAGCCCAAGGCGACTAGCTGGCTACACCTTC